This entry lists 2 T cell receptor beta chains sequenced from one sample in a study of T cells in Graves' hyperthyroidism and ophthalmopathy. RNA transcripts were the template for amplifying TCR beta CDR3 regions. In the first-round RT-PCR of the TCR CDR3, the HTBI primer set was used. One entry per CDR3 protein, called by TCRdb with MiXCR from the multiplex PCR reads. This sample has about 700,000 distinct CDR3 sequences, with roughly 45% found just once. Sequenced: peripheral blood or thyroid tissue (not recorded which). These TCRs come from an adult man with Graves' disease, either hyperthyroidism or ophthalmopathy (not recorded which).

The rearrangement uses TRBV15 and TRBJ1-6, with unresolved D. Germline V gives CDR1 LNHNV, CDR2 YYDKDF (reference sequence). V was cut by 0 bases and J by 6 bases, with 6 bases left in between. The CDR3 length is 14 residues. CDR3 in DNA: TGTGCCACCAGCAGAGACAGGAGTAATTCACCCCTCCACTTT. Its translation is CATSRDRSNSPLHF.

This clonotype came up a few times. This chain uses TRBV7-9 with TRBJ2-7, with D possibly being TRBD2 (5 bases). CDR1 and CDR2 (germline): SEHNR, FQNEAQ (reference sequence). V gave up 5 bases and J gave up 6 bases, with 17 bases separating them. The CDR3 has 14 amino acids. CDR3 in amino acids: CASSPSPRASEQYF. CDR3 sequence (DNA): TGTGCCAGCAGCCCTAGCCCCCGGGCTAGCGAGCAGTACTTC.